The following is a T cell receptor beta chain sequence with its context. What it binds is not known. Germline CDR1 is LNHDA and CDR2 is SQIVND (reference sequence). Trimming removed 2 bases at V and 4 bases at J, with 8 bases between. CDR3 length: 13 residues. Sequencing used immunoSEQ multiplex PCR; TCRdb keeps in-frame clones, though not all of them. The sample holds some 49,000 clones, about nine tenths seen once. The data belong to a study of PD-1 blockade in classical Hodgkin lymphoma. Sample time point: newly diagnosed, previously untreated cHL patient sample. Study results and limitations: Newly diagnosed patients were said to have less baseline TCR diversity than healthy donors did.

The chain has TRBV19 and TRBJ1-2, with unresolved D. The sequenced sample consisted of peripheral blood mononuclear cells (PBMCs). The TCR comes from a human donor with classical Hodgkin lymphoma. The DNA of the CDR3 is TGTGCCAGTAGTATAATCGGGGTCTATGGCTACACCTTC. Protein product: CASSIIGVYGYTF.